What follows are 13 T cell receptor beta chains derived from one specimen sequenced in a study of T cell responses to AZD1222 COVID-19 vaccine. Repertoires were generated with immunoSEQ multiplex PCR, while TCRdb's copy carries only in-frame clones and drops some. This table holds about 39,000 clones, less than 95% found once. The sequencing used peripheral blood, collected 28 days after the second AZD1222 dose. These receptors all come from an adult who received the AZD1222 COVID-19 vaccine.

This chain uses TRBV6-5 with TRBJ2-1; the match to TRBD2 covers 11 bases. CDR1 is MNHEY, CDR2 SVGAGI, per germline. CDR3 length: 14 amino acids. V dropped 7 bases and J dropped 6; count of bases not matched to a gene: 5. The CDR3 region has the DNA TGTGCCAGCAATCTAGCGGGGGGTTCCAATGAGCAGTTCTTC. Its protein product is CASNLAGGSNEQFF.

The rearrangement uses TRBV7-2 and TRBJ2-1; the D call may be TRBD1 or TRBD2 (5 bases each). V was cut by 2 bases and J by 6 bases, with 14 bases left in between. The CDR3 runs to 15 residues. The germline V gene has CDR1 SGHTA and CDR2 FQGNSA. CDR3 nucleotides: TGTGCCAGCAGCTTAAGCCAGGGAGTAGGCAATGAGCAGTTCTTC. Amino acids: CASSLSQGVGNEQFF.

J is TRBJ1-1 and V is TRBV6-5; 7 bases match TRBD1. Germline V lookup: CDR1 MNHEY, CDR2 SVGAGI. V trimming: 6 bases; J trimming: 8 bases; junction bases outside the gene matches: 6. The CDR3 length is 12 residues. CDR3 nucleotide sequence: TGTGCCAGCAGCTATCAGGGGGGGGAAGCTTTCTTT. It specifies CASSYQGGEAFF.

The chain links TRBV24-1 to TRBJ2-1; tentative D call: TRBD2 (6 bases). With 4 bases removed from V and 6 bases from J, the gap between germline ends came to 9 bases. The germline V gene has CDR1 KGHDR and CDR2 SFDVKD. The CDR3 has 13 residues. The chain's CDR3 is CATSEGGGNEQFF. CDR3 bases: TGTGCCACCAGTGAGGGGGGAGGCAATGAGCAGTTCTTC.

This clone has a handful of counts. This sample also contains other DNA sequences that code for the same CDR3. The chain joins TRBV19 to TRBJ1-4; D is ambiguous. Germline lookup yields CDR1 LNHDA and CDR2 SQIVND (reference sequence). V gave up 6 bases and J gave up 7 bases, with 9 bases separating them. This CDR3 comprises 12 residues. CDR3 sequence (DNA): TGTGCCAGTAGCGAGAGAGGTGAAAAACTGTTTTTT. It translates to CASSERGEKLFF.

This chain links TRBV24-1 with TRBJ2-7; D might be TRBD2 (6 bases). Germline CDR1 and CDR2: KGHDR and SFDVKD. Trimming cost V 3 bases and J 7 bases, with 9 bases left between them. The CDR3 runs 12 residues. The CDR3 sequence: CATSDLAGEQYF. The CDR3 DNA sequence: TGTGCCACCAGTGATCTGGCGGGAGAGCAGTACTTC.

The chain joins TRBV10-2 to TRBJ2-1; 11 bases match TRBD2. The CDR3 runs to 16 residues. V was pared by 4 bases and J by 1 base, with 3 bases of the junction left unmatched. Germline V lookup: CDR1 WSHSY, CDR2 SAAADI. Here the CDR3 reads CASSGGLAASYNEQFF. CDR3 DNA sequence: TGCGCCAGCAGTGGGGGACTAGCGGCTTCCTACAATGAGCAGTTCTTC.

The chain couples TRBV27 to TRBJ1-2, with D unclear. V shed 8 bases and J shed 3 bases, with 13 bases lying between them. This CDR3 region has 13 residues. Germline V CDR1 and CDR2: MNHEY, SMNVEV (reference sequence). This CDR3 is CASRTLVDYGYTF. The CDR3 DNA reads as TGTGCCAGCCGAACCCTAGTGGACTATGGCTACACCTTC.

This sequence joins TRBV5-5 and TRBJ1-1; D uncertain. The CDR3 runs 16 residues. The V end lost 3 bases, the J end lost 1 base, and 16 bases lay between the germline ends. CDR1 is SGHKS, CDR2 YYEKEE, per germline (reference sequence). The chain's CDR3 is CASSSEGGEGNTEAFF. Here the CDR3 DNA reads TGTGCCAGCAGCTCCGAGGGTGGCGAGGGGAACACTGAAGCTTTCTTT.

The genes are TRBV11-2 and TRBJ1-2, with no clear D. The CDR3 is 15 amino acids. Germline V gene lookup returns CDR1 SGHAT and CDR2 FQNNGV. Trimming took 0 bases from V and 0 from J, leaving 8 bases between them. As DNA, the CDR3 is TGTGCCAGCAGCTTAGAGGCGGTGGCTAACTATGGCTACACCTTC. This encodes CASSLEAVANYGYTF.

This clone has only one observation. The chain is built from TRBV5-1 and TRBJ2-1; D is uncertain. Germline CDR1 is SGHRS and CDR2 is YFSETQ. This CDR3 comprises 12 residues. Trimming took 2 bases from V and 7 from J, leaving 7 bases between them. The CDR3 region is CASSFSSNEQFF. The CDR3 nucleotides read TGCGCCAGCAGCTTTTCGTCGAATGAGCAGTTCTTC.

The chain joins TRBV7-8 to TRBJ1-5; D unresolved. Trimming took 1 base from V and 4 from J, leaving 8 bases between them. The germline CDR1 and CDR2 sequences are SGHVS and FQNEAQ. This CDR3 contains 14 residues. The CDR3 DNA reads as TGTGCCAGCAGCTTAGGTACACTGAATCAGCCCCAGCATTTT. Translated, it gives CASSLGTLNQPQHF.

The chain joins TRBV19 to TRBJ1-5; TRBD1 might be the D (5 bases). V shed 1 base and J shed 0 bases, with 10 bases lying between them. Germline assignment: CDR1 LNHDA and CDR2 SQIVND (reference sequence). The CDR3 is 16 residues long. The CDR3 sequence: CASSIAGRDSNQPQHF. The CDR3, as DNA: TGTGCCAGTAGTATAGCAGGCAGGGATAGCAATCAGCCCCAGCATTTT.